A selection of T cell receptor beta chains follows, all from one sample in a study of blood T cells in healthy people across ages. TCRdb itself ran the 5' RACE reads through MiXCR, one entry per CDR3 protein. Here the sample spans around 1,600,000 distinct CDR3 sequences, roughly two fifths being singletons. Sequences were obtained from blood. These receptors were obtained from a woman under 30 in good health. CDR3s include the opening cysteine and the closing phenylalanine or tryptophan. The D gene is left open where the match is weak.

D gene	V gene	J gene	CDR3 protein
.	TRBV4-3	TRBJ2-3	CASSRQGWGSGDTDTQYF
.	TRBV12-3/TRBV12-4	TRBJ2-4	CASSLGGTPIQYF
.	TRBV6-2/TRBV6-3	TRBJ1-2	CASREDRANYGYTF
.	TRBV20-1	TRBJ2-7	CSAFEVAAQYEQYF
TRBD2	TRBV4-3	TRBJ2-1	CASSQDWGGGVMFF
TRBD1	TRBV4-3	TRBJ1-4	CASSQGTGAGEKLFF
.	TRBV20-1	TRBJ1-2	CSARGVNYGYTF
.	TRBV4-3	TRBJ2-1	CASSQDRGSNEQFF
.	TRBV7-8	TRBJ2-2	CASSDRGNANTGELFF
.	TRBV7-2	TRBJ2-7	CASSRNPNYEQYF
TRBD1	TRBV15	TRBJ2-2	CATRTGGIFYPGELFF
.	TRBV2	TRBJ2-5	CASREGGLETQYF
TRBD1	TRBV7-9	TRBJ1-2	CASSSRQGAIPYGYTF
.	TRBV12-3/TRBV12-4	TRBJ1-4	CASTMRGNEKLFF
TRBD1	TRBV6-2/TRBV6-3	TRBJ2-7	CASKPDRAGEQYF
TRBD1	TRBV29-1	.	CSGQGNYNEQYF
TRBD2	TRBV4-2	TRBJ2-4	CASSQEASGRAKNIQYF
.	TRBV2	TRBJ2-1	CATGDGSYNEQFF
.	TRBV18	TRBJ2-1	CASSLEGRTGSNEQFF
.	TRBV6-2/TRBV6-3	TRBJ1-5	CASSYSPSSNQPQHF
TRBD2	TRBV30	TRBJ2-7	CAWREGLAVEQYF
.	TRBV4-1	TRBJ1-4	CASSPGTTGTNEKLFF
TRBD2	TRBV29-1	.	CSVEGLADHNEQYF
TRBD2	TRBV4-1	TRBJ2-1	CASSGTSGGVSYNEQFF
.	TRBV6-2/TRBV6-3	TRBJ2-3	CASRTLAYSDTQYF
.	TRBV28	TRBJ1-2	CASRPAESYYGYTF
TRBD2	TRBV7-2	.	CASSLWTSGAPPETQYF
.	TRBV20-1	TRBJ1-5	CSAVRGHGQPQHF
.	TRBV4-1	TRBJ2-1	CASSQVASDEQFF
.	TRBV5-1	.	CASSYTWGDEQYF
.	TRBV25-1	TRBJ1-2	CASSVAQTYDGYTF
.	TRBV6-2/TRBV6-3	TRBJ2-2	CASSYLGDQNTGELFF
.	TRBV29-1	TRBJ2-7	CGVGQTYEQYF
.	TRBV25-1	TRBJ2-5	CASSDGGRPQETQYF
TRBD1	TRBV28	.	CASSFGTAYYEQYF
.	TRBV3-1	TRBJ2-7	CASSQVVSDEQYF
TRBD2	TRBV7-9	TRBJ2-3	CASSDAGGGTDTQYF
.	TRBV4-1	TRBJ1-6	CASSQGQARSYNSPLHF
TRBD2	TRBV12-3/TRBV12-4	TRBJ2-7	CASSSGLAGGIGYEQYF
.	TRBV7-2	TRBJ2-1	CACSQPPYNEQFF